The T cell receptor (beta chain) described here comes from a study of cytomegalovirus exposure and HLA in healthy donors. The CDR3 has 13 amino acids. Germline values: CDR1 LNHDA, CDR2 SQIVND (reference sequence). V lost 10 bases and J 6 bases, leaving 17 bases between the germline ends. The PCR used 60 Vbeta and 13 Jbeta primers. TCRdb keeps only in-frame clones here, not all; method: immunoSEQ multiplex PCR. The table lists approximately 200,000 clones, 70% to 80% of them singletons. This clone was seen only a few times. The TCR originated in a man between 40 and 49 years old in good health and CMV-seronegative. Sequencing was carried out using PBMCs. The genes are TRBV19 and TRBJ2-3, with D tentatively TRBD2 (5 bases). CDR3 nucleotide sequence: TGTGCCACCCTAGCTCCCCCGAGGGATACGCAGTATTTT. Translating it yields CATLAPPRDTQYF.